The rows below give T cell receptor beta chains drawn from one sample of a study of blood T cell repertoires in COVID-19. Using immunoSEQ multiplex PCR, the repertoire was profiled, and TCRdb retains in-frame clones only, with some absent. The sample lists 89,000 or so clones; approximately 85% were seen once. Sequencing was performed on peripheral blood. The receptors originated from a human donor in a cohort sampled during active COVID-19. The CDR3 runs from the conserved cysteine through the conserved F or W. The D gene is left open where the match is weak. Some rows mark clone size as missing; the rest say once, few, many or name a class of expanded clone.

V gene,J gene,clone size,D gene,CDR3 protein,CDR3 DNA
TRBV19,TRBJ1-1,few,-,CASSIYPLTNTEAFF,TGTGCCAGTAGTATCTATCCCCTCACCAACACTGAAGCTTTCTTT
TRBV6-5,TRBJ2-7,-,-,CASRLTGTNYEQYF,TGTGCCAGCAGACTGACAGGCACTAACTACGAGCAGTACTTC
TRBV7-9,TRBJ2-1,-,TRBD2,CASSLLGLADYNEQFF,TGTGCCAGCAGCCTCCTCGGACTAGCGGACTACAATGAGCAGTTCTTC
TRBV24-1,TRBJ2-5,-,TRBD2,CATSGGLAGSQETQYF,TGTGCCACCTCAGGGGGACTAGCGGGGAGCCAAGAGACCCAGTACTTC
TRBV6-2/TRBV6-3,TRBJ2-7,-,TRBD2,CASSYNREGYEQYF,TGTGCCAGCAGTTACAACCGGGAGGGCTACGAGCAGTACTTC
TRBV7-2,TRBJ1-1,-,-,CASSLARQTTEAFF,TGTGCCAGCAGCTTAGCCCGGCAGACTACTGAAGCTTTCTTT
TRBV29-1,TRBJ2-1,-,TRBD2,CSVEASGLALFF,TGCAGCGTTGAAGCGTCGGGACTAGCATTATTCTTC
TRBV6-1,TRBJ1-1,-,TRBD1,CASSDQGAVNTEAFF,TGTGCCAGCAGTGACCAGGGGGCTGTGAACACTGAAGCTTTCTTT
TRBV3-1/TRBV3-2,TRBJ2-2,-,TRBD1,CASSHPRGLAGEWAGELFF,TGTGCCAGCAGCCACCCTAGGGGGCTAGCCGGAGAGTGGGCCGGGGAGCTGTTTTTT
TRBV19,TRBJ2-7,-,TRBD1,CASSFVRDRVGEQYF,TGTGCCAGTAGTTTTGTCCGGGACAGGGTCGGGGAGCAGTACTTC
TRBV12-3/TRBV12-4,TRBJ2-7,-,-,CASSGTGSEQYF,TGTGCCAGCAGTGGCACAGGGTCCGAGCAGTACTTC
TRBV7-3,TRBJ2-3,-,-,CASSEGPRGDTQYF,TGTGCCAGCAGCGAGGGTCCCCGGGGGGATACGCAGTATTTT
TRBV27,TRBJ2-7,-,TRBD2,CASSPGTITPYEQYF,TGTGCCAGCAGCCCTGGGACTATCACCCCCTACGAGCAGTACTTC
TRBV12-3/TRBV12-4,TRBJ1-6,-,-,CASSRGDGSPLHF,TGTGCCAGCAGCAGGGGTGATGGTTCACCCCTCCACTTT
TRBV4-3,TRBJ1-2,-,-,CASSPEGVRYGYTF,TGCGCCAGCAGCCCCGAGGGGGTTAGGTATGGCTACACCTTC
TRBV2,TRBJ2-2,-,TRBD2,CASSPPRVAGANTGELFF,TGTGCCAGCAGCCCACCGAGGGTAGCGGGAGCAAACACCGGGGAGCTGTTTTTT
TRBV9,TRBJ2-7,-,TRBD2,CASSFYQRGGRNEQYF,TGTGCCAGCAGCTTTTACCAGCGGGGGGGCCGGAACGAGCAGTACTTC
TRBV25-1,TRBJ2-1,-,TRBD1,CASSDTGTGPYNEQFF,TGTGCCAGCAGCGATACCGGGACAGGGCCCTACAATGAGCAGTTCTTC
TRBV9,TRBJ1-2,-,-,CASSVGQSYGYTF,TGTGCCAGCAGCGTAGGACAGAGCTATGGCTACACCTTC
TRBV10-1,TRBJ2-3,-,TRBD2,CASSYTEREGQRDTQYF,TGCGCCAGCAGCTACACGGAGCGGGAGGGCCAGAGAGATACGCAGTATTTT
TRBV27,TRBJ1-6,-,-,CASSLKQGGHSPLHF,TGTGCCAGCAGTTTAAAACAGGGTGGACATTCACCCCTCCACTTT
TRBV30,TRBJ2-7,-,-,CAWVQGIYEQYF,TGTGCCTGGGTCCAGGGGATCTACGAGCAGTACTTC
TRBV5-4,TRBJ1-1,-,TRBD1,CASSLTGPGAEAFF,TGTGCCAGCAGCCTGACAGGGCCGGGGGCTGAAGCTTTCTTT
TRBV9,TRBJ1-2,-,TRBD1,CASSGRQGNYGYTF,TGTGCCAGCAGCGGACGACAGGGAAACTATGGCTACACCTTC
TRBV4-3,TRBJ1-2,-,-,CASSQSFGTSYGYTF,TGCGCCAGCAGCCAATCTTTCGGGACTTCCTATGGCTACACCTTC
TRBV10-1,TRBJ2-7,-,-,CASSECATYEQYF,TGCGCCAGCAGTGAGTGCGCGACCTACGAGCAGTACTTC
TRBV12-3/TRBV12-4,TRBJ1-1,-,-,CASSLGGGTEAFF,TGTGCCAGCAGTTTAGGGGGAGGCACTGAAGCTTTCTTT
TRBV9,TRBJ2-2,-,-,CASSGGTGKPNGELFF,TGTGCCAGCAGCGGCGGAACAGGGAAGCCTAACGGGGAGCTGTTTTTT
TRBV5-1,TRBJ2-3,-,-,CASSLVTRVSSTDTQYF,TGCGCCAGCAGCTTGGTAACGCGTGTTTCTAGCACAGATACGCAGTATTTT
TRBV5-1,TRBJ2-1,once,TRBD2,CASSLTAGGPYNEQFF,TGCGCCAGCAGCTTGACCGCGGGGGGCCCCTACAATGAGCAGTTCTTC
TRBV10-3,TRBJ2-2,-,TRBD2,CAISEISRLAGPANTGELFF,TGTGCCATCAGTGAGATTAGTCGACTAGCGGGACCGGCGAACACCGGGGAGCTGTTTTTT
TRBV6-2/TRBV6-3,TRBJ2-6,-,TRBD1,CASSYSRQGPFSGANVLTF,TGTGCCAGCAGTTACTCAAGACAGGGGCCCTTCTCTGGGGCCAACGTCCTGACTTTC
TRBV2,TRBJ2-5,-,TRBD2,CASTRRAGVRQETQYF,TGTGCCAGCACCCGTAGGGCGGGGGTGAGACAAGAGACCCAGTACTTC
TRBV19,TRBJ2-7,-,-,CASSPDYNVNEQYF,TGTGCCAGTAGTCCTGACTATAATGTGAACGAGCAGTACTTC
TRBV6-2/TRBV6-3,TRBJ2-7,-,-,CASSGGPPHEQYF,TGTGCCAGCAGCGGAGGCCCGCCCCACGAGCAGTACTTC
TRBV4-2,TRBJ2-3,-,TRBD2,CASSQAELADTDTQYF,TGTGCCAGCAGCCAAGCGGAACTAGCGGACACAGATACGCAGTATTTT
TRBV4-1,TRBJ2-1,-,-,CASSQPTIILGNEQFF,TGCGCCAGCAGCCAACCGACTATAATACTTGGCAATGAGCAGTTCTTC
TRBV5-1,TRBJ1-2,-,-,CASSLVGDRGYTF,TGCGCCAGCAGCTTGGTCGGGGATAGGGGCTACACCTTC
TRBV7-2,TRBJ1-2,-,TRBD1,CASSLTGAVYTF,TGTGCCAGCAGCCTAACAGGGGCCGTATACACCTTC
TRBV4-2,TRBJ1-5,few,-,CASSQVGRGGSNQPQHF,TGTGCCAGCAGCCAAGTGGGTAGAGGCGGCAGCAATCAGCCCCAGCATTTT
TRBV2,TRBJ1-5,-,TRBD1,CASSGNRGNQPQHF,TGTGCCAGCAGTGGAAACAGGGGTAATCAGCCCCAGCATTTT
TRBV7-9,TRBJ2-2,-,TRBD2,CASSTGLAGAELFF,TGTGCCAGCAGCACGGGACTAGCGGGGGCGGAGCTGTTTTTT
TRBV18,TRBJ1-5,-,TRBD1,CASSRTGGNQPQHF,TGTGCCAGCTCAAGGACAGGGGGCAATCAGCCCCAGCATTTT
TRBV6-5,TRBJ1-3,-,TRBD1,CASSQGAFGNTIYF,TGTGCCAGCAGCCAGGGGGCATTCGGAAACACCATATATTTT
TRBV10-3,TRBJ2-3,-,TRBD1,CAIRLTWDSKTDTQYF,TGTGCCATCAGATTGACCTGGGACAGCAAAACAGATACGCAGTATTTT
TRBV20-1,TRBJ2-3,-,-,CSASRADTQYF,TGCAGTGCGTCTCGGGCAGATACGCAGTATTTT
TRBV15,TRBJ2-3,-,-,CATKNRVGVNTQYF,TGTGCCACCAAGAACAGGGTAGGGGTTAATACGCAGTATTTT
TRBV30,TRBJ2-7,-,TRBD2,CAWSWTSGRYEQYF,TGTGCCTGGAGCTGGACTAGCGGGAGGTACGAGCAGTACTTC
TRBV24-1,TRBJ2-1,-,-,CATRAPGVNEQFF,TGTGCCACCAGGGCCCCGGGGGTTAATGAGCAGTTCTTC
TRBV4-2,TRBJ2-4,-,-,CASSQAQEGLDIQYF,TGTGCCAGCAGCCAAGCCCAGGAGGGTCTAGACATTCAGTACTTC
TRBV7-6,TRBJ1-5,-,-,CASSLGQNQPQHF,TGTGCCAGCAGCTTAGGACAGAATCAGCCCCAGCATTTT
TRBV30,TRBJ1-4,-,TRBD1,CALEQGVSNEKLFF,TGTGCCTTGGAACAGGGGGTGTCTAATGAAAAACTGTTTTTT
TRBV12-3/TRBV12-4,TRBJ1-1,-,-,CASSPLGPEAFF,TGTGCCAGCAGCCCGCTCGGTCCTGAAGCTTTCTTT
TRBV4-3,TRBJ1-2,-,-,CASSQESAFGGYTF,TGCGCCAGCAGCCAAGAAAGCGCCTTTGGTGGCTACACCTTC
TRBV18,TRBJ1-3,few,-,CASSPGLVSGNTIYF,TGTGCCAGCTCACCCGGGTTGGTCTCTGGAAACACCATATATTTT
TRBV6-6,TRBJ2-7,few,TRBD1,CASSSSGQVYEQYF,TGTGCCAGCAGTTCATCGGGACAGGTCTACGAGCAGTACTTC
TRBV7-8,TRBJ2-3,-,TRBD2,CASSQTQAGGWADTQYF,TGTGCCAGCAGCCAAACCCAGGCGGGAGGGTGGGCAGATACGCAGTATTTT